The sequence of this T cell receptor beta chain was determined in a study of blood T cells in healthy people across ages. In terms of origin and age, donors were healthy Caucasian individuals from Russia aged about 6 to 90. Primers used in a second PCR of roughly 6 to 11 cycles were a sample-barcoded 5' primer and a J-beta primer mix. From the 5' RACE reads, TCRdb called clonotypes with MiXCR, one entry per CDR3 protein. The sample holds roughly 1,100,000 distinct CDR3 sequences, approximately 25% seen once. Study results and limitations: Researchers deemed the diversity estimates from one million T cells underestimates.

The table lists this clonotype with many counts. Its cognate antigen is unknown. These data were also reused for a study on T cells of mothers and their children.

The TCR was taken from a girl aged 2-15 years in good health. Sequencing used blood.

The CDR3 protein is CSVRGLQETQYF. Written as DNA, the CDR3 is TGCAGCGTTCGAGGGCTACAAGAGACCCAGTACTTC. The chain carries TRBV29-1 and TRBJ2-5; D possibly corresponds to TRBD2 (5 bases). The V gene's germline CDR1 is SQVTM and CDR2 ANQGSEA. The CDR3 extends over 12 amino acids. Deletions cut 5 bases from V and 2 bases from J, with 9 bases between.